This T cell receptor (beta chain) was captured in a study of beta chain features in type 1 diabetes. For the study at large: There was similarity between patients and healthy donors in age, gender and cell yields.

J lost 1 base, V lost 6 bases, and 20 bases had no gene match. The CDR3 covers 19 residues. Germline V gene data show CDR1 as MDHEN and CDR2 as SYDVKM. Reverse transcribing all isolated RNA meant expressed TCRB transcripts were sequenced. The data were produced by immunoSEQ multiplex PCR, yet TCRdb's version contains in-frame clones alone and is incomplete. The table has around 310,000 clones, approximately 10% seen once. The sequencing sample was made of naive CD4+ T cells from blood. The sequence was obtained from a woman in her 30s in good health. The J gene is TRBJ2-7, the V gene TRBV28, with TRBD1 identical over 8 bases. The CDR3 loop reads CASSPPLNFGGDRSYEQYF. The CDR3 DNA is TGTGCCAGCAGCCCCCCTCTCAATTTCGGTGGGGACAGGTCCTACGAGCAGTACTTC.